This passage covers 26 T cell receptor beta chains from one sample sequenced in a study of blood T cell repertoires in COVID-19. Profiling relied on immunoSEQ multiplex PCR, and the TCRdb table lists in-frame clones only, not all of them. Found here are about 270,000 clones, more than 90% of them singletons; the top ten hold roughly 2.7%. Sample: peripheral blood. Source of these receptors: a person aged 18 to 35 with COVID-19, enrolled during active disease.

The gene calls are TRBV28 and TRBJ1-6; D perhaps matches TRBD1 (6 bases). Germline V gene lookup returns CDR1 MDHEN and CDR2 SYDVKM. The V end was cut by 3 bases, the J end by 5 bases, with 11 bases between. The CDR3 is made up of 15 amino acids. The CDR3 bases are TGTGCCAGCAGTTTTCAGGGGAATAATAATTCACCCCTCCACTTT. This sequence encodes CASSFQGNNNSPLHF.

This chain uses TRBV11-2 with TRBJ2-3, with a tentative D call TRBD2 (6 bases). Per the germline V gene, CDR1 is SGHAT and CDR2 is FQNNGV. V dropped 5 bases and J dropped 0 bases, with 18 bases sitting between them. The CDR3 covers 17 residues. The DNA of the CDR3 is TGTGCCAGCAGCCCAATTGTTCTGGCGGGAAGCACAGATACGCAGTATTTT. Protein product: CASSPIVLAGSTDTQYF.

This chain uses TRBV4-3 with TRBJ2-3; D remains unclear. The CDR3 extends over 14 amino acids. In germline, CDR1 is LGHNA, CDR2 YSLEER. Trimming left V 0 bases short and J 1 base short, with 5 bases between. For the CDR3, the DNA is TGCGCCAGCAGCCAAGACTTAGGCACAGATACGCAGTATTTT. This encodes CASSQDLGTDTQYF.

V and J are TRBV19 and TRBJ2-7; 13 positions match TRBD2. The CDR3 spans 16 residues. CDR1 LNHDA and CDR2 SQIVND come from the germline V gene (reference sequence). Trimming at V came to 1 base and at J to 2 bases, leaving 2 bases not matched to a gene. CDR3 region: CASSIGGTSGAYEQYF. DNA for the CDR3: TGTGCCAGTAGTATAGGCGGGACTAGCGGGGCCTACGAGCAGTACTTC.

This clone has a single count. This chain uses TRBV4-1 with TRBJ2-3, with TRBD1 matching over 7 bases. V dropped 3 bases and J dropped 6; count of bases not matched to a gene: 9. There are 15 residues in the CDR3. Looked up from germline, CDR1 is MGHRA and CDR2 is YSYEKL. CDR3 region: CASSQETGIADTQYF. Here the CDR3 DNA reads TGCGCCAGCAGCCAGGAGACAGGGATTGCCGATACGCAGTATTTT.

CDR3 in amino acids: CASRGTAIEQFF. The CDR3 DNA reads TGTGCCAGCAGGGGGACTGCCATTGAGCAGTTCTTC. This sequence joins TRBV6-5 and TRBJ2-1; tentatively, D is TRBD2 (6 bases). The germline gives CDR1 MNHEY, CDR2 SVGAGI. V lost 6 bases to trimming and J lost 9 bases, with 12 bases between them. The CDR3 runs to 12 residues.

To note about this clone: The junction does not match germline at one end; this may be a read error. V and J are TRBV6-2 or TRBV6-3 and TRBJ1-2; 8 nucleotides line up with TRBD1. The CDR3 is made up of 13 amino acids. In germline, CDR1 is MNHEY, CDR2 SVGEGT. In DNA, the CDR3 is TGTGCCAGCAATTACGACAGGGGCTATGGCTACACCTTC. It encodes CASNYDRGYGYTF.

This clone was seen once. V usage is TRBV29-1 and J usage is TRBJ2-1; 11 positions agree with TRBD2. This CDR3 region has 15 residues. V lost 6 bases, J lost 5 bases, and 9 bases stayed unmatched. Germline lookup yields CDR1 SQVTM and CDR2 ANQGSEA. The CDR3: CSVSGTSGTDNEQFF. The CDR3 nucleotides read TGCAGCGTCTCCGGGACTAGCGGCACCGACAATGAGCAGTTCTTC.

The J gene is TRBJ2-2, the V gene TRBV5-6, with 10 nucleotides matching TRBD1. V shed 0 bases and J 5 bases; nucleotides not matched to a gene: 10. This CDR3 spans 18 amino acids. The germline CDR1 and CDR2 sequences are SGHDT and YYEEEE. This chain's CDR3 is CASSLVTLGTGETGELFF. In DNA form, the CDR3 reads TGTGCCAGCAGCTTGGTCACACTCGGGACAGGGGAGACCGGGGAGCTGTTTTTT.

This chain uses TRBV6-2 or TRBV6-3 with TRBJ2-1; the match to TRBD2 covers 12 bases. Trimming took 6 bases from V and 2 from J; bases not matched to a gene: 2. The CDR3 covers 15 residues. Germline assignment: CDR1 MNHEY and CDR2 SVGEGT. For the CDR3, the DNA is TGTGCCAGCAGCCCTAGCGGGAGGGCCTACAATGAGCAGTTCTTC. Translated, it gives CASSPSGRAYNEQFF.

This clone was detected only a few times. CDR3 region: CASSHVTGMGNTIYF. The CDR3 DNA reads TGTGCCAGCAGCCATGTCACAGGGATGGGAAACACCATATATTTT. This chain joins TRBV4-2 and TRBJ1-3; D possibly corresponds to TRBD1 (6 bases). The CDR3 extends over 15 amino acids. CDR1 is LGHNA, CDR2 YNFKEQ, per germline. The V end lost 3 bases, the J end lost 4 bases, and 13 bases lay between the germline ends.

The count of this clone is one. The V and J genes are TRBV28 and TRBJ2-7; D may be TRBD1 (6 bases). Trimming removed 9 bases from V and 2 bases from J, with 17 bases in between. CDR1 is MDHEN, CDR2 SYDVKM, per germline. The CDR3 runs 14 residues. The CDR3 nucleotides are TGTGCCAGTTACCCTGGGGGCCTCACCTACGAGCAGTACTTC. Translation: CASYPGGLTYEQYF.

The chain combines TRBV6-1 with TRBJ1-1, with D tentatively TRBD1 (6 bases). The germline CDR1 and CDR2 sequences are MNHNS and SASEGT. This CDR3 has 15 amino acids. V lost 6 bases, J lost 1 base, and 15 bases lay in between. CDR3 DNA: TGTGCCAGCAGAGGACAGAATCTTAGGAACACTGAAGCTTTCTTT. It specifies CASRGQNLRNTEAFF.

This clone was found once. The rearrangement links TRBV25-1 to TRBJ2-7; 11 bases line up with TRBD1. The CDR3 runs to 15 residues. V dropped 4 bases and J dropped 5; count of bases not matched to a gene: 7. From germline, CDR1 is MGHDK and CDR2 SYGVNS. The CDR3 protein is CASSGGQGALNEQYF. The CDR3 DNA follows: TGTGCCAGCAGTGGAGGACAGGGGGCTTTGAACGAGCAGTACTTC.

The chain recombines TRBV18 with TRBJ2-2; D remains unclear. Germline CDR1 reads KGHSH; CDR2 reads LQKENI. Trimming left V 2 bases short and J 6 bases short, with 7 bases between. The length of the CDR3 is 13 residues. This CDR3 is CASSPFTAGELFF. The CDR3 DNA follows: TGTGCCAGCTCACCATTTACTGCCGGGGAGCTGTTTTTT. The full variable domain, with the rest looked up from reference TRBV18 and TRBJ2-2, is NAGVMQNPRHLVRRRGQEARLRCSPMKGHSHVYWYRQLPEEGLKFMVYLQKENIIDESGMPKERFSAEFPKEGPSILRIQQVVRGDSAAYFCASSPFTAGELFFGEGSRLTVL.

The rearrangement uses TRBV9 and TRBJ2-1; perhaps TRBD2 as D (6 bases). Germline CDR1 is SGDLS and CDR2 is YYNGEE. The V end lost 4 bases, the J end lost 8 bases, and 16 bases lay between the germline ends. CDR3 length equals 14 residues. The CDR3 region has the DNA TGTGCCAGCAGCCCCGGGGGTATGAGGCATGAGCAGTTCTTC. Protein product: CASSPGGMRHEQFF.

The chain links TRBV4-3 to TRBJ2-1, with 7 bases that match TRBD2. The length of the CDR3 is 17 residues. With V trimmed by 0 bases and J by 4 bases, 9 bases remained unmatched. Germline assignment: CDR1 LGHNA and CDR2 YSLEER. The CDR3 loop reads CASSQDKAASGYNEQFF. The CDR3 DNA reads TGCGCCAGCAGCCAAGATAAGGCGGCTAGCGGTTACAATGAGCAGTTCTTC.

The J gene is TRBJ2-3, the V gene TRBV7-3, with D possibly being TRBD2 (6 bases). Trimming pared 3 bases from V and 4 bases from J, leaving 11 bases between. In germline, CDR1 is SGHTA, CDR2 FQGTGA. The CDR3 is 14 amino acids. The CDR3 sequence: CASSLMGTSDTQYF. DNA of the CDR3: TGTGCCAGCAGCTTGATGGGGACTTCAGATACGCAGTATTTT. Filled out from reference TRBV7-3 and TRBJ2-3, the complete variable domain reads GAGVSQTPSNKVTEKGKYVELRCDPISGHTALYWYRQSLGQGPEFLIYFQGTGAADDSGLPNDRFFAVRPEGSVSTLKIQRTERGDSAVYLCASSLMGTSDTQYFGPGTRLTVL.

The chain uses TRBV11-2 and TRBJ2-3, with 8 positions matching TRBD2. Germline loops: CDR1 SGHAT, CDR2 FQNNGV. Germline trimming cut 0 bases from V and 6 bases from J; bases unmatched to any gene: 14. This CDR3 contains 18 residues. Written as DNA, the CDR3 is TGTGCCAGCAGCTTAGATCAGACTAGCGTGGAGGGAGGGGATACGCAGTATTTT. Protein product: CASSLDQTSVEGGDTQYF.

V usage is TRBV6-5 and J usage is TRBJ1-5; D unclear. Trimming removed 11 bases from V and 6 bases from J, with 14 bases in between. From germline, CDR1 is MNHEY and CDR2 SVGAGI. This CDR3 spans 12 amino acids. This chain's CDR3 is CASGEGSQPQHF. CDR3 DNA sequence: TGTGCCTCCGGTGAGGGTAGTCAGCCCCAGCATTTT.

The CDR3 coding sequence is TGTGCCAGCAGCTTAGACCCGGCCGCTCATCCTCCGGGACTCTCCTACGAGCAGTACTTC. This translates into CASSLDPAAHPPGLSYEQYF. The genes are TRBV7-6 and TRBJ2-7, with D tentatively TRBD2 (6 bases). Trimming shortened V by 1 base and J by 0 bases, and 25 bases separated the two germline ends. The CDR3 has 20 amino acids. Germline-derived CDR1 and CDR2 are SGHVS and FNYEAQ.

This chain links TRBV4-1 with TRBJ1-4; D is perhaps TRBD1 (6 bases). V was shortened by 1 base and J by 7 bases, with 13 bases between the two germline ends. This CDR3 is built from 15 residues. Per the germline V gene, CDR1 is MGHRA and CDR2 is YSYEKL. DNA of the CDR3: TGCGCCAGCAGCCAAGTGGCAGGGGAGGGTGAAAAACTGTTTTTT. This encodes CASSQVAGEGEKLFF.

The chain recombines TRBV7-8 with TRBJ1-5; 8 bases line up with TRBD1. The V gene's germline CDR1 is SGHVS and CDR2 FQNEAQ. The junction had 2 bases not matched to a gene; V was cut back by 3 bases and J by 1 base. This CDR3 is built from 15 residues. Here the CDR3 DNA reads TGTGCCAGCAGCTTGAGGGACAGGAGCAATCAGCCCCAGCATTTT. Translated: CASSLRDRSNQPQHF. The full variable domain, with the rest looked up from reference TRBV7-8 and TRBJ1-5, is GAGVSQSPRYKVAKRGQDVALRCDPISGHVSLFWYQQALGQGPEFLTYFQNEAQLDKSGLPSDRFFAERPEGSVSTLKIQRTQQEDSAVYLCASSLRDRSNQPQHFGDGTRLSIL.

The V call is TRBV4-3, the J call TRBJ2-7; 7 bases agree with TRBD1. After removal of 4 bases from V and 5 bases from J, the junction contained 11 bases not matched to a gene. The CDR3 consists of 15 residues. CDR1 LGHNA and CDR2 YSLEER come from the germline V gene. CDR3 nucleotide sequence: TGCGCCAGCAGCCGATCGGGGACAGTCATGCACGAGCAGTACTTC. It encodes CASSRSGTVMHEQYF.

The chain recombines TRBV2 with TRBJ2-7; D is uncertain. The CDR3 consists of 14 residues. The ends were cut back, 8 bases at V and 0 bases at J, with 14 bases in the middle. The V gene's germline CDR1 is SNHLY and CDR2 FYNNEI. DNA for the CDR3: TGTGCCAGCGAGAGCGTAACGAGCTCCTACGAGCAGTACTTC. Residues: CASESVTSSYEQYF.

The chain recombines TRBV5-5 with TRBJ2-3, with 7 bases that match TRBD2. The CDR3 is 15 residues long. V lost 4 bases, J lost 2 bases, and 7 bases stayed unmatched. CDR1 is SGHKS, CDR2 YYEKEE, per germline (reference sequence). The CDR3 reads CASSLLAENTDTQYF. DNA of the CDR3: TGTGCCAGCAGCCTCCTAGCGGAGAACACAGATACGCAGTATTTT.